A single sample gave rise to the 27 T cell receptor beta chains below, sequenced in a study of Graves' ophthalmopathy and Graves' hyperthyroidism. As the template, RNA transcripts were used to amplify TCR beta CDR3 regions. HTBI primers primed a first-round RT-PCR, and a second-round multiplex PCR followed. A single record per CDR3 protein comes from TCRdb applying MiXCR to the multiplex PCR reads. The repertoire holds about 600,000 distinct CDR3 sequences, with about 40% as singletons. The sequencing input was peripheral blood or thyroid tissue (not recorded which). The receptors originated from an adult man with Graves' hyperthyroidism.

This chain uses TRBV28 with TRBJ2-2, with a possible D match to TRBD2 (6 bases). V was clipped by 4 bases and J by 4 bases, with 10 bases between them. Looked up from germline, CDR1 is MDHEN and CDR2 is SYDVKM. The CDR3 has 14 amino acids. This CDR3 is CASSSPGGTGELFF. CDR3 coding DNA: TGTGCCAGCAGTTCCCCCGGGGGCACCGGGGAGCTGTTTTTT.

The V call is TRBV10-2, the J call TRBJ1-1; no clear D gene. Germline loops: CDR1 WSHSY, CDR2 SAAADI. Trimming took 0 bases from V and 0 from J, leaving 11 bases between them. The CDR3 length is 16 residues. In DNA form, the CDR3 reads TGCGCCAGCAGTGAGTCTATGGGGTTCATGAACACTGAAGCTTTCTTT. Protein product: CASSESMGFMNTEAFF.

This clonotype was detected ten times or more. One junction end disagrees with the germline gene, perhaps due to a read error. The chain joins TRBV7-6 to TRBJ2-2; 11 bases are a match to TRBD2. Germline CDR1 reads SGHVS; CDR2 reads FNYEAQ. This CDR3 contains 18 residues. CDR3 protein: CASNLRPGTSGNTGELFF. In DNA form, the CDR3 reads TGTGCCAGCAACTTACGGCCCGGGACTAGCGGGAACACCGGGGAGCTGTTTTTT.

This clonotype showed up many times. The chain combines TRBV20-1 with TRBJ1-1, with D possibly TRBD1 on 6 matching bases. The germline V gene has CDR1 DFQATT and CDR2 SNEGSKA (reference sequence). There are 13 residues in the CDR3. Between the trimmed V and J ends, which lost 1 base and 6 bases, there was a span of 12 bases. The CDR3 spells CSARVSRGSEAFF. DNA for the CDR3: TGCAGTGCTAGAGTATCCAGGGGATCTGAAGCTTTCTTT.

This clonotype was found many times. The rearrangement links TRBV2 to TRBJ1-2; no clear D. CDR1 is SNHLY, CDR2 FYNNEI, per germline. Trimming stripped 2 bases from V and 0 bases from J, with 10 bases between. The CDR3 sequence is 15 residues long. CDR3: CASSERHGANYGYTF. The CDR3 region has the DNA TGTGCCAGCAGTGAAAGGCACGGAGCTAACTATGGCTACACCTTC.

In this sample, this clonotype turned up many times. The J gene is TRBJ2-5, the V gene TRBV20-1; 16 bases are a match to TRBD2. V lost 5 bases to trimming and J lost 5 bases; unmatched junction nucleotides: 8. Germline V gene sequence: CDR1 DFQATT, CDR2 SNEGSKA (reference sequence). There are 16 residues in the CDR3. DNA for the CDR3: TGCAGTGCTTACGCGCCGGGACTAGCGGGAGGGGAGACCCAGTACTTC. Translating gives CSAYAPGLAGGETQYF.

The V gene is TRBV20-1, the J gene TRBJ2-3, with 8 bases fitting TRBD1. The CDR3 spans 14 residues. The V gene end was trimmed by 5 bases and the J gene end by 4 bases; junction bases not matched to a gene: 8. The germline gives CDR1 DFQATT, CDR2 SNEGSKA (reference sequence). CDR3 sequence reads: CSAEDRDGADTQYF. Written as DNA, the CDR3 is TGCAGTGCTGAGGACAGGGATGGGGCAGATACGCAGTATTTT.

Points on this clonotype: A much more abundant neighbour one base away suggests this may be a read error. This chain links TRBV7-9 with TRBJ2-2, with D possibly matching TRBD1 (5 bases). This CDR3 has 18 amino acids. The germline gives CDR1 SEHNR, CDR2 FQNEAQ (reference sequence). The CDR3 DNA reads TGCGCCAGCAGCTTGGGGCAGAAAAGGTCCGCGAACACCGGGGAGCTGTTTTTT. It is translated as CASSLGQKRSANTGELFF.

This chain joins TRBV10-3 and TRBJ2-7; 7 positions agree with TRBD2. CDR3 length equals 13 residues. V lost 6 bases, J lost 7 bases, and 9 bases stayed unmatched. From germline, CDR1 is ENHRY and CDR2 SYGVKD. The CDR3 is CAIRTQAGREQYF. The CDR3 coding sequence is TGTGCCATCAGAACCCAGGCCGGGAGGGAGCAGTACTTC.

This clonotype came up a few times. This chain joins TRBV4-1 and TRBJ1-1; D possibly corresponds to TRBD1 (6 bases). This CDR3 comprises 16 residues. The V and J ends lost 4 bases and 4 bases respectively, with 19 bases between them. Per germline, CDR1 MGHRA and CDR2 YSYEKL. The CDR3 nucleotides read TGCGCCAGCAGCCTGGGGGGGGCGGTCCAAGGCACTGAAGCTTTCTTT. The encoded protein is CASSLGGAVQGTEAFF.

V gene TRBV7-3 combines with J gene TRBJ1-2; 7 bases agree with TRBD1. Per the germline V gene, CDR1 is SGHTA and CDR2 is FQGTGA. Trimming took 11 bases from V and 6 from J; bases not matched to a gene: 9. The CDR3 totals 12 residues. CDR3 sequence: CAVKTGLDGYTF. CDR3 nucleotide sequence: TGTGCCGTGAAGACAGGGCTGGATGGCTACACCTTC.

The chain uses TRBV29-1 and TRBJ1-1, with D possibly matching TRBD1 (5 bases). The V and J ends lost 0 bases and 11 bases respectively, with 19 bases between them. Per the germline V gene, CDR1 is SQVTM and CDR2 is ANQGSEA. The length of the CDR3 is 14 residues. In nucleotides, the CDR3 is TGCAGCGTTGAAGAGGGACTAGCGGGAGGGGATGCTTTCTTT. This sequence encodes CSVEEGLAGGDAFF.

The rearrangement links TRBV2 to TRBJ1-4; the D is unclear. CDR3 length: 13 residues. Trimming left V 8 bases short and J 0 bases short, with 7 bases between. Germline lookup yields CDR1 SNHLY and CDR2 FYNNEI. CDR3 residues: CASWETTNEKLFF. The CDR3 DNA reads TGTGCCAGCTGGGAAACAACTAATGAAAAACTGTTTTTT.

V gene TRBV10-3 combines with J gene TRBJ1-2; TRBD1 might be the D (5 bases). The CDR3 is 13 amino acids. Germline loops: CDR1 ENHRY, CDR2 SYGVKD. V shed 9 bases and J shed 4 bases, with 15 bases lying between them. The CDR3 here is CAMSDSSFYGYTF. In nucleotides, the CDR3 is TGTGCCATGAGCGACAGTTCCTTCTATGGCTACACCTTC.

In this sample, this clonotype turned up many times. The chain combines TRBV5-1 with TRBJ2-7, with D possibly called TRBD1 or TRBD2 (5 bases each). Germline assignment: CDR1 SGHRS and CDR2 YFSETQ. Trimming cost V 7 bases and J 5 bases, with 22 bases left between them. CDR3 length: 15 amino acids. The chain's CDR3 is CASSLGVVRFDEQYF. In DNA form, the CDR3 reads TGCGCCAGCTCCCTGGGGGTTGTTAGGTTCGACGAGCAGTACTTC.

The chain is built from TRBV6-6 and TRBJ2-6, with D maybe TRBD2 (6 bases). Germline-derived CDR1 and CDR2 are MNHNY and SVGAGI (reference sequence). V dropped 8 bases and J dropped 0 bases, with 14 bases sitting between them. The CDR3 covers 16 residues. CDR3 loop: CASAGTDLSGANVLTF. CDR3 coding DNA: TGTGCCAGCGCGGGGACGGACCTCTCTGGGGCCAACGTCCTGACTTTC.

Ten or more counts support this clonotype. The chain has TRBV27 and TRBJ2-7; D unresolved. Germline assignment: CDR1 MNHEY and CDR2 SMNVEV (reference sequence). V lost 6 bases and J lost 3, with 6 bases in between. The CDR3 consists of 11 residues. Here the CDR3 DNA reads TGTGCCAGCAGGAACAGCTACGAGCAGTACTTC. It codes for CASRNSYEQYF.

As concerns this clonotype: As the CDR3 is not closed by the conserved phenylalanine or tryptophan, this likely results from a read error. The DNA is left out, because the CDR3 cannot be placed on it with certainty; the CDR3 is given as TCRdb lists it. The CDR3 sequence is CASKLGGAL. The chain uses TRBV2 and TRBJ1-6. Counting both end residues, the CDR3 totals 9 amino acids. The germline CDR1 and CDR2 sequences are SNHLY and FYNNEI.

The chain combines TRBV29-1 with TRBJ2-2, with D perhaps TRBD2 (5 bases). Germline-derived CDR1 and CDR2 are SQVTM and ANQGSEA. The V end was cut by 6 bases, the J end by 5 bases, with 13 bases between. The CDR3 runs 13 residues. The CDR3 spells CSVRTLLTGELFF. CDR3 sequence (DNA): TGCAGCGTCAGGACTTTACTAACCGGGGAGCTGTTTTTT.

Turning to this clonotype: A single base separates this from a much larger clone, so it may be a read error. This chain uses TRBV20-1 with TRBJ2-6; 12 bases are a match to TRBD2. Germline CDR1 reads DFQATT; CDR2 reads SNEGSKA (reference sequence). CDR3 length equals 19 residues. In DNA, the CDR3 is TGCAGTGCTAGAGATTGGTCTAGCGGGGGGGCCTCTGGGGCCAACGCCCTGACTTTC. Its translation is CSARDWSSGGASGANALTF.

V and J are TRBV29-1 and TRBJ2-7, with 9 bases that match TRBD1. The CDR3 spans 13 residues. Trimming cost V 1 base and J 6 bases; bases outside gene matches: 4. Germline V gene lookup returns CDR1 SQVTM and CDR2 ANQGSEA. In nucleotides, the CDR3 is TGCAGCGTTGAAGGGGGACAGGGTGTCGAGCAGTACTTC. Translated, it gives CSVEGGQGVEQYF.

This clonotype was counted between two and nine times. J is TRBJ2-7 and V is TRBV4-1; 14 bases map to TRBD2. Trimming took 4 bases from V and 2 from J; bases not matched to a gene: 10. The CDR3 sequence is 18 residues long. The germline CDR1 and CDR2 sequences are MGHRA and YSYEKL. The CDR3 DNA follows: TGCGCCAGCAGCCGCGGGATCCAGACTAGCGGGAGGGCCTACGAGCAGTACTTC. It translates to CASSRGIQTSGRAYEQYF.

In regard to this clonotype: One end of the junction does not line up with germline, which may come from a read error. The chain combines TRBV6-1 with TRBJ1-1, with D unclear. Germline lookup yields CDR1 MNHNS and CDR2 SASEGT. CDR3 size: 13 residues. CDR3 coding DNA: TGTGCCAGCCGTGAATCGGTCGGCACTGAAGCTTTCTTT. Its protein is CASRESVGTEAFF.

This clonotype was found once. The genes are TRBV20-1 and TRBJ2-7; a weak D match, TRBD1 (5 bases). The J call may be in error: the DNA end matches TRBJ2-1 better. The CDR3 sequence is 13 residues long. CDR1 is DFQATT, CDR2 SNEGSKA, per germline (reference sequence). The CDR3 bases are TGCAGTGTTGATAGGCTGGAAGGGGATGAGCAGTTCTTC. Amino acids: CSVDRLEGDEQFF.

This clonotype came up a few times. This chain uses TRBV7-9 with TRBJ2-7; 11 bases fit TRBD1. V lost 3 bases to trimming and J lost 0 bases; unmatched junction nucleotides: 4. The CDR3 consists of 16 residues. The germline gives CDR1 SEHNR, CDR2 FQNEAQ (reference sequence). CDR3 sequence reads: CASSFRDRGVSYEQYF. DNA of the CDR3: TGTGCCAGCAGCTTCCGGGACAGGGGGGTCTCCTACGAGCAGTACTTC.

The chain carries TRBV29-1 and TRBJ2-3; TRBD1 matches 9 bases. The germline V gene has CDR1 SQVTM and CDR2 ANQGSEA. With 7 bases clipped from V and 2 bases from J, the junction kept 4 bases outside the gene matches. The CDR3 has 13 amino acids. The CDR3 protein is CSGDRGVTDTQYF. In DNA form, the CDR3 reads TGCAGCGGCGACAGGGGGGTCACAGATACGCAGTATTTT.

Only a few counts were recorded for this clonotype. Here the CDR3 DNA reads TGTGCCATCAGGAGTCCCGGGATCTATAATTCACCCCTCCACTTT. Translated, it gives CAIRSPGIYNSPLHF. This rearrangement joins TRBV10-3 to TRBJ1-6, with unresolved D. This CDR3 is built from 15 residues. Deletions cut 6 bases from V and 3 bases from J, with 12 bases between. Germline-derived CDR1 and CDR2 are ENHRY and SYGVKD.